The 14 T cell receptor beta chains below were found in one sample sequenced in a study of shared clonotypes between healthy human individuals. Assay used: immunoSEQ multiplex PCR; TCRdb lists only in-frame clones, some missing. The repertoire has 1.5 million to 2.5 million clones, about 94% of them found once; the top ten carry approximately 1.2%. Naive CD8 cells lacked CD45RO and underwent positive selection for CCR7, leaving out terminally differentiated effector memory CD45RA+ cells. Input material: naive CD8+ T cells sorted from blood. These receptors all stem from a man between 18 and 35 years old in good health.

The chain links TRBV5-1 to TRBJ2-7, with 14 positions matching TRBD2. Germline loops: CDR1 SGHRS, CDR2 YFSETQ. This CDR3 is built from 16 residues. J was trimmed by 3 bases and V by 0 bases; bases with no gene match: 2. The CDR3 loop is CASSLGLAGGFYEQYF. The CDR3 bases are TGCGCCAGCAGCTTGGGACTAGCGGGAGGGTTCTACGAGCAGTACTTC.

V is TRBV4-1 and J is TRBJ2-1; 7 positions match TRBD1. CDR1 and CDR2 (germline): MGHRA, YSYEKL. CDR3 length: 17 residues. J lost 0 bases, V lost 2 bases, and 7 bases had no gene match. CDR3: CASSQPKTGFSYNEQFF. The DNA of the CDR3 is TGCGCCAGCAGCCAACCCAAGACAGGGTTCTCCTACAATGAGCAGTTCTTC.

This clone was picked up one time. The rearrangement joins TRBV6-6 to TRBJ2-3; TRBD2 is a possible D gene (5 bases). This CDR3 comprises 15 residues. Germline CDR1 reads MNHNY; CDR2 reads SVGAGI (reference sequence). V lost 5 bases and J 0 bases, leaving 12 bases between the germline ends. CDR3 in DNA: TGTGCCAGCAGTCCCCTTGGGGAGAGCACAGATACGCAGTATTTT. Amino acid sequence: CASSPLGESTDTQYF.

The sample holds a few counts of this clone. This CDR3 reads CASSPGAGVEYGYTF. The CDR3 nucleotides read TGTGCCAGCAGTCCAGGGGCAGGGGTGGAGTATGGCTACACCTTC. V gene TRBV27 combines with J gene TRBJ1-2; perhaps TRBD1 as D (6 bases). The CDR3 covers 15 residues. The ends were cut back, 5 bases at V and 5 bases at J, with 18 bases in the middle. Per germline, CDR1 MNHEY and CDR2 SMNVEV (reference sequence).

This sequence joins TRBV6-5 and TRBJ1-1; no definite D call. Germline V gene data show CDR1 as MNHEY and CDR2 as SVGAGI. The V gene lost 7 bases and the J gene lost 0 bases, with 9 bases spanning the gap. This CDR3 spans 13 amino acids. CDR3 sequence: CASNQAMNTEAFF. The DNA of the CDR3 is TGTGCCAGCAACCAGGCAATGAACACTGAAGCTTTCTTT.

Of note for this clone: Other DNA sequences from this sample encode an identical CDR3 as well. The J gene is TRBJ2-7, the V gene TRBV4-1; the D is unclear. Germline CDR1 reads MGHRA; CDR2 reads YSYEKL. The CDR3 is made up of 13 amino acids. V lost 0 bases to trimming and J lost 2 bases, with 5 bases between them. The CDR3 nucleotides are TGCGCCAGCAGCCAAGATCTCGCCTACGAGCAGTACTTC. This translates into CASSQDLAYEQYF.

The chain employs TRBV7-8 and TRBJ2-7; D not resolved. V lost 3 bases, J lost 4 bases, and 22 bases lay in between. Germline values: CDR1 SGHVS, CDR2 FQNEAQ. There are 17 residues in the CDR3. CDR3 amino acids: CASSFPPTAGEAYEQYF. CDR3 DNA sequence: TGTGCCAGCAGCTTTCCCCCTACAGCCGGCGAGGCTTACGAGCAGTACTTC.

On this clone itself: In the same sample, other DNA sequences code for this CDR3. V and J are TRBV5-1 and TRBJ2-7; 8 bases line up with TRBD1. Germline CDR1 reads SGHRS; CDR2 reads YFSETQ. The CDR3 is 13 residues long. The junction had 6 bases not matched to a gene; V was cut back by 4 bases and J by 6 bases. The CDR3 protein is CASSVDRGSEQYF. In nucleotides, the CDR3 is TGCGCCAGCAGCGTTGACAGGGGTAGCGAGCAGTACTTC.

The J gene is TRBJ2-7, the V gene TRBV30; TRBD1 aligns across 8 bases. Germline trimming cut 2 bases from V and 0 bases from J; bases unmatched to any gene: 9. The germline CDR1 and CDR2 sequences are GTSNPN and SVGIG (reference sequence). The CDR3 consists of 16 residues. CDR3 coding DNA: TGTGCCTGGAGTCTCTTGGACAGGGTTTACTCCTACGAGCAGTACTTC. Protein: CAWSLLDRVYSYEQYF.

A single count supports this clone. This same CDR3 is encoded by further DNA sequences in the sample. This sequence joins TRBV28 and TRBJ1-5; unclear D gene. With 3 bases removed from V and 7 bases from J, the gap between germline ends came to 4 bases. This CDR3 is 11 amino acids long. Germline CDR1 MDHEN, CDR2 SYDVKM. CDR3: CASSFDQPQHF. The CDR3 DNA reads as TGTGCCAGCAGTTTTGACCAGCCCCAGCATTTT.

The rearrangement joins TRBV25-1 to TRBJ2-1, with D perhaps TRBD1 (5 bases). Germline CDR1 MGHDK, CDR2 SYGVNS. CDR3 length: 14 residues. With 2 bases removed from V and 5 bases from J, the gap between germline ends came to 10 bases. The CDR3 bases are TGTGCCAGCAGTGAAGTGGGGCCCCACAATGAGCAGTTCTTC. Protein: CASSEVGPHNEQFF.

In the case of this clone: A read error is possible here, since a much larger clone lies one base away. This same CDR3 is encoded by further DNA sequences in the sample. DNA of the CDR3: TGTGCCAGCAGCGTAAGCACAGATACGCAGTATTTT. Encoded protein: CASSVSTDTQYF. The chain links TRBV7-9 to TRBJ2-3; no clear D gene. Trimming pared 5 bases from V and 0 bases from J, leaving 3 bases between. The CDR3 is made up of 12 amino acids. Germline loops: CDR1 SEHNR, CDR2 FQNEAQ (reference sequence).

Notes on this clone: Additional DNA sequences in this sample encode the identical CDR3. The gene calls are TRBV27 and TRBJ2-6, with 10 bases matching TRBD1. The CDR3 consists of 16 residues. Germline CDR1 reads MNHEY; CDR2 reads SMNVEV (reference sequence). V trimming: 3 bases; J trimming: 1 base; junction bases outside the gene matches: 0. CDR3 sequence: CASSLGQGSGANVLTF. The CDR3 DNA reads TGTGCCAGCAGTTTGGGACAGGGGTCTGGGGCCAACGTCCTGACTTTC.

This clone turned up a few times. Other DNA sequences of this sample code for an identical CDR3. This chain uses TRBV5-6 with TRBJ1-1, with D perhaps matching TRBD1 (5 bases). The CDR3 has 12 amino acids. V was trimmed by 2 bases and J by 3 bases, leaving 5 bases between them. Per germline, CDR1 SGHDT and CDR2 YYEEEE. CDR3: CASSLQDTEAFF. The CDR3 DNA follows: TGTGCCAGCAGCTTACAGGACACTGAAGCTTTCTTT.